Below, one TCR beta chain is given with its context. Per the authors' pipeline: For nucleated cells, counts were estimated from reference gene primer amplification. Using immunoSEQ multiplex PCR, the repertoire was profiled, and TCRdb retains in-frame clones only, with some absent. V, J and clone size reflect that table, while D and trimming were determined from the DNA. This table has roughly 180,000 clones, roughly 81% appearing once. The germline V gene has CDR1 MNHEY and CDR2 SVGEGT. V lost 2 bases and J 6 bases, leaving 10 bases between the germline ends. The CDR3 has 13 amino acids. This sample is drawn from a study of blood T cell repertoires in COVID-19. Overall study context: PBMCs, B-cell-depleted T cells, or T cells were the source of the cDNA or gDNA that made up the material.

Seattle cases were enrolled at active infection and followed longitudinally. The receptor comes from an elderly woman with COVID-19, enrolled during active disease. V and J are TRBV6-2 or TRBV6-3 and TRBJ1-2, with D possibly being TRBD1 (5 bases). The sequenced sample was peripheral blood. The CDR3 is CASSYAVRDGYTF. In DNA, the CDR3 is TGTGCCAGCAGTTACGCGGTCAGGGATGGCTACACCTTC.